Shown below are 27 T cell receptor beta chains from a single sample sequenced in a study of blood T cell repertoires in COVID-19. The data were produced by immunoSEQ multiplex PCR, yet TCRdb's version contains in-frame clones alone and is incomplete. The sample holds about 190,000 clones; approximately 79% are singletons and the top ten take about 13%. The sample consisted of peripheral blood. These receptors originate from a man aged 50-60 years who had recovered from COVID-19.

This chain uses TRBV7-9 with TRBJ2-1, with TRBD1 matching over 7 bases. The ends lost 2 bases at V and 0 bases at J; junction bases unmatched: 7. Germline-derived CDR1 and CDR2 are SEHNR and FQNEAQ (reference sequence). There are 17 residues in the CDR3. The CDR3 here is CASSLSVTGSSYNEQFF. The CDR3 coding sequence is TGTGCCAGCAGCTTATCCGTGACAGGGAGCTCCTACAATGAGCAGTTCTTC.

This chain uses TRBV27 with TRBJ1-5, with TRBD1 matching 8 bases. The V gene's germline CDR1 is MNHEY and CDR2 SMNVEV (reference sequence). The ends lost 0 bases at V and 4 bases at J; junction bases unmatched: 2. CDR3 length equals 15 residues. CDR3 loop: CASSLSRTGNQPQHF. CDR3 bases: TGTGCCAGCAGTTTATCGAGGACAGGGAATCAGCCCCAGCATTTT.

This clone has a handful of counts. The chain joins TRBV5-1 to TRBJ1-6; TRBD1 aligns across 7 bases. The trim removed 4 bases at V and 7 bases at J, leaving 5 bases unmatched. Germline CDR1 SGHRS, CDR2 YFSETQ. This CDR3 is built from 14 residues. Here the CDR3 DNA reads TGCGCCAGCAGCGCCGGGACAGTAAATTCACCCCTCCACTTT. It translates to CASSAGTVNSPLHF.

V gene TRBV25-1 combines with J gene TRBJ2-1; 12 bases match TRBD2. CDR1 MGHDK and CDR2 SYGVNS come from the germline V gene. This CDR3 contains 15 residues. With V trimmed by 4 bases and J by 8 bases, 6 bases remained unmatched. The CDR3 nucleotides read TGTGCCAGCAGTGCGACTAGCGGGAGCTATGATGAGCAGTTCTTC. This codes for CASSATSGSYDEQFF. The variable domain in full, completed from reference TRBV25-1 and TRBJ2-1, reads EADIYQTPRYLVIGTGKKITLECSQTMGHDKMYWYQQDPGMELHLIHYSYGVNSTEKGDLSSESTVSRIRTEHFPLTLESARPSHTSQYLCASSATSGSYDEQFFGPGTRLTVL.

The chain links TRBV19 to TRBJ1-4, with 9 positions matching TRBD1. From germline, CDR1 is LNHDA and CDR2 SQIVND (reference sequence). Unmatched junction bases numbered 5, after V lost 4 bases and J lost 5 bases. The length of the CDR3 is 15 residues. The CDR3 loop is CASSTGTGTNEKLFF. In DNA, the CDR3 is TGTGCCAGTAGTACCGGGACAGGGACAAATGAAAAACTGTTTTTT.

This clone was counted once. This chain connects TRBV9 to TRBJ1-1; no clear D gene. Trimming took off 3 bases at V and 0 bases at J, with 12 bases between the two ends. Germline CDR1 reads SGDLS; CDR2 reads YYNGEE. This CDR3 comprises 15 residues. CDR3 sequence (DNA): TGTGCCAGCAGCGCGGACTCAAACATGAACACTGAAGCTTTCTTT. Translating it yields CASSADSNMNTEAFF.

This chain uses TRBV5-4 with TRBJ2-7, with D possibly matching TRBD1 (7 bases). Germline CDR1 reads SGHNT; CDR2 reads YYREEE (reference sequence). CDR3 size: 15 residues. V was trimmed by 3 bases and J by 0 bases, leaving 13 bases between them. CDR3 nucleotides: TGTGCCAGCAGCTCGCGACAGGGACTCTCCTACGAGCAGTACTTC. It encodes CASSSRQGLSYEQYF.

V and J are TRBV4-2 and TRBJ1-1, with TRBD1 matching 9 bases. With 4 bases clipped from V and 6 bases from J, the junction kept 9 bases outside the gene matches. From germline, CDR1 is LGHNA and CDR2 YNFKEQ. CDR3 length: 15 amino acids. CDR3: CASSLEDRGNAEAFF. DNA of the CDR3: TGTGCCAGCAGCCTTGAGGACAGGGGCAACGCTGAAGCTTTCTTT.

V is TRBV12-3 or TRBV12-4 and J is TRBJ1-2; D not resolved. The CDR3 consists of 12 residues. Trimming took 5 bases from V and 3 from J, leaving 7 bases between them. The CDR3 reads CASSPHHYGYTF. CDR3 coding DNA: TGTGCCAGCAGTCCACACCACTATGGCTACACCTTC.

This rearrangement joins TRBV7-2 to TRBJ2-3, with TRBD2 identical over 12 bases. The CDR3 is 16 residues long. V was pared by 1 base and J by 6 bases, with 5 bases of the junction left unmatched. Germline-derived CDR1 and CDR2 are SGHTA and FQGNSA. This CDR3 reads CASSLGLAGGPDTQYF. CDR3 DNA: TGTGCCAGCAGCTTAGGGCTAGCGGGAGGGCCGGATACGCAGTATTTT.

The chain couples TRBV13 to TRBJ2-7; 8 positions agree with TRBD2. This CDR3 is 13 amino acids long. Germline CDR1 is PRHDT and CDR2 is FYEKMQ (reference sequence). The V and J ends lost 3 bases and 3 bases, in that order; junction bases with no gene match: 1. The CDR3 protein is CASSFAGGYEQYF. For the CDR3, the DNA is TGTGCCAGCAGCTTTGCGGGGGGCTACGAGCAGTACTTC.

The chain has TRBV9 and TRBJ2-1, with D possibly being TRBD2 (5 bases). The germline V and J ends were trimmed by 0 bases and 5 bases, with 12 bases remaining between them. CDR3 size: 15 residues. CDR1 is SGDLS and CDR2 is YYNGEE in the germline V gene. The CDR3: CASSVAPAVDNEQFF. The CDR3 bases are TGTGCCAGCAGCGTAGCTCCAGCGGTAGACAATGAGCAGTTCTTC.

The chain has TRBV5-1 and TRBJ2-7; 11 bases line up with TRBD2. The germline V gene has CDR1 SGHRS and CDR2 YFSETQ. V lost 0 bases and J lost 6; bases outside the gene matches: 14. The CDR3 sequence is 18 residues long. The CDR3 sequence: CASSLDATVPGLAAEQYF. The CDR3 coding sequence is TGCGCCAGCAGCTTGGATGCAACCGTACCGGGACTAGCGGCCGAGCAGTACTTC.

This clone has just one count. CDR3 protein: CASSLSWAGDEQYF. In DNA, the CDR3 is TGTGCCAGCAGCTTATCCTGGGCAGGGGACGAGCAGTACTTC. J is TRBJ2-7 and V is TRBV7-7, with a tentative D call TRBD1 (6 bases). Germline V CDR1 and CDR2: SSHAT, FNYEAQ (reference sequence). The CDR3 loop spans 14 amino acids. Trimming removed 2 bases from V and 5 bases from J, with 13 bases in between.

The chain employs TRBV2 and TRBJ2-5; tentatively, D is TRBD2 (7 bases). Germline values: CDR1 SNHLY, CDR2 FYNNEI. The CDR3 loop spans 14 amino acids. V was shortened by 6 bases and J by 5 bases, with 16 bases between the two germline ends. The CDR3 spells CASRLQGGGETQYF. DNA for the CDR3: TGTGCCAGCAGGCTACAGGGAGGGGGGGAGACCCAGTACTTC.

This sequence joins TRBV24-1 and TRBJ2-1; D is possibly TRBD1 (6 bases). The germline V gene has CDR1 KGHDR and CDR2 SFDVKD. With 4 bases removed from V and 1 base from J, the gap between germline ends came to 16 bases. This CDR3 comprises 17 residues. The CDR3 DNA reads as TGTGCCACCAGTGACCCCACCGGGACACCATCCTACAATGAGCAGTTCTTC. Protein product: CATSDPTGTPSYNEQFF.

The table lists this clone with a few counts. The chain has TRBV27 and TRBJ2-2, with D perhaps TRBD2 (5 bases). The V gene lost 3 bases and the J gene lost 6 bases, with 17 bases spanning the gap. The CDR3 spans 16 residues. Germline V gene data show CDR1 as MNHEY and CDR2 as SMNVEV (reference sequence). The CDR3 bases are TGTGCCAGCAGTTTTGGGTCGGGAATGAAGCCCGGGGAGCTGTTTTTT. Translation: CASSFGSGMKPGELFF.

The chain combines TRBV2 with TRBJ1-5; D not certain. Germline CDR1 and CDR2: SNHLY and FYNNEI. This CDR3 region has 16 residues. The ends were cut back, 3 bases at V and 4 bases at J, with 16 bases in the middle. The chain's CDR3 is CASSDLSGESNQPQHF. The CDR3 bases are TGTGCCAGCAGTGACTTGTCGGGAGAATCGAATCAGCCCCAGCATTTT.

The rearrangement uses TRBV5-1 and TRBJ2-2, with 9 nucleotides matching TRBD1. The ends lost 3 bases at V and 5 bases at J; junction bases unmatched: 11. Per the germline V gene, CDR1 is SGHRS and CDR2 is YFSETQ. The CDR3 loop spans 17 amino acids. CDR3 in DNA: TGCGCCAGCAGCTGGAAAGGGACAGGGATTGAGACCGGGGAGCTGTTTTTT. This translates into CASSWKGTGIETGELFF.

V usage is TRBV5-1 and J usage is TRBJ1-1, with D possibly being TRBD1 (5 bases). Germline lookup yields CDR1 SGHRS and CDR2 YFSETQ. V dropped 2 bases and J dropped 5 bases, with 16 bases sitting between them. The CDR3 contains 15 residues. The CDR3 DNA follows: TGCGCCAGCAGCTTAGGCGGGGCTGTGTGGACTGAAGCTTTCTTT. It specifies CASSLGGAVWTEAFF. Drawing the rest from reference TRBV5-1 and TRBJ1-1, the complete variable domain is KAGVTQTPRYLIKTRGQQVTLSCSPISGHRSVSWYQQTPGQGLQFLFEYFSETQRNKGNFPGRFSGRQFSNSRSEMNVSTLELGDSALYLCASSLGGAVWTEAFFGQGTRLTVV.

This clone was observed many times. The rearrangement joins TRBV2 to TRBJ2-7; 9 bases align to TRBD2. J lost 6 bases, V lost 2 bases, and 5 bases had no gene match. The CDR3 runs to 14 residues. Germline loops: CDR1 SNHLY, CDR2 FYNNEI. The CDR3, as DNA: TGTGCCAGCAGTGAATCGGGGACTAGCAGCGAGCAGTACTTC. Protein: CASSESGTSSEQYF.

This chain links TRBV7-9 with TRBJ1-1, with 9 bases aligning to TRBD1. Germline V gene data show CDR1 as SEHNR and CDR2 as FQNEAQ (reference sequence). V was clipped by 1 base and J by 4 bases; unmatched bases: 1. This CDR3 contains 14 residues. The CDR3 DNA reads TGTGCCAGCAGCTTAGACAGGGGGCTCACTGAAGCTTTCTTT. Its translation is CASSLDRGLTEAFF.

The chain has TRBV25-1 and TRBJ2-7; D may be TRBD1 (6 bases). Trimming shortened V by 9 bases and J by 4 bases, and 16 bases separated the two germline ends. Germline V lookup: CDR1 MGHDK, CDR2 SYGVNS. The CDR3 loop spans 13 amino acids. This CDR3 is CASEPGHQYEQYF. Written as DNA, the CDR3 is TGTGCCAGTGAGCCGGGACACCAATACGAGCAGTACTTC.

The chain uses TRBV19 and TRBJ1-5, with 8 bases lining up with TRBD1. J was trimmed by 3 bases and V by 8 bases; bases with no gene match: 3. This CDR3 comprises 13 residues. Per the germline V gene, CDR1 is LNHDA and CDR2 is SQIVND (reference sequence). In DNA form, the CDR3 reads TGTGCCAGTGCACAGGGGGTCAATCAGCCCCAGCATTTT. Its translation is CASAQGVNQPQHF.

The rearrangement joins TRBV5-6 to TRBJ2-1; TRBD1 matches 7 bases. Trimming cost V 4 bases and J 7 bases; bases outside gene matches: 20. The germline V gene encodes CDR1 SGHDT and CDR2 YYEEEE. This CDR3 is 18 amino acids long. Here the CDR3 reads CASSPTKRGRGRSNEQFF. The CDR3 coding sequence is TGTGCCAGCAGCCCTACTAAGAGGGGGCGCGGGCGTAGTAATGAGCAGTTCTTC.

J is TRBJ1-2 and V is TRBV29-1; D is possibly TRBD1 (6 bases). CDR3 size: 13 residues. Germline V gene sequence: CDR1 SQVTM, CDR2 ANQGSEA. V was pared by 6 bases and J by 3 bases, with 14 bases between. CDR3 protein: CSVENRVDYGYTF. DNA of the CDR3: TGCAGCGTCGAAAACAGGGTTGACTATGGCTACACCTTC.

The V and J genes are TRBV5-5 and TRBJ1-3; D gene ambiguous. CDR1 is SGHKS and CDR2 is YYEKEE in the germline V gene (reference sequence). V was cut by 4 bases and J by 2 bases, with 10 bases left in between. The CDR3 loop spans 14 amino acids. The CDR3 DNA follows: TGTGCCAGCAGCACGGGATATGCTGGAAACACCATATATTTT. This sequence encodes CASSTGYAGNTIYF. Full variable domain (missing parts from reference TRBV5-5 and TRBJ1-3): DAGVTQSPTHLIKTRGQQVTLRCSPISGHKSVSWYQQVLGQGPQFIFQYYEKEERGRGNFPDRFSARQFPNYSSELNVNALLLGDSALYLCASSTGYAGNTIYFGEGSWLTVV.